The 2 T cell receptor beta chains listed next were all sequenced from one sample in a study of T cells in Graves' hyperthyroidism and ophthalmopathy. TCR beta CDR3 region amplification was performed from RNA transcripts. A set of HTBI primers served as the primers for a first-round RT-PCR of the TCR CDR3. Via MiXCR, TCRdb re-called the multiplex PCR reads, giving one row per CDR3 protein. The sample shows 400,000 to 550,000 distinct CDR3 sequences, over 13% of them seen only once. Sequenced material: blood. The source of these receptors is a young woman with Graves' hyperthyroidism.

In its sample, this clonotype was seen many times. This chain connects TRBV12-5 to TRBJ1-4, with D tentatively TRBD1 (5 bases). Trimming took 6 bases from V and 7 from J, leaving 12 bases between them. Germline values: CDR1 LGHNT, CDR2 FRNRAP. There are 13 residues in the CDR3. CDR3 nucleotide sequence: TGTGCTAGTGGCAGGGAGGGACCTGAAAAACTGTTTTTT. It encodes CASGREGPEKLFF.

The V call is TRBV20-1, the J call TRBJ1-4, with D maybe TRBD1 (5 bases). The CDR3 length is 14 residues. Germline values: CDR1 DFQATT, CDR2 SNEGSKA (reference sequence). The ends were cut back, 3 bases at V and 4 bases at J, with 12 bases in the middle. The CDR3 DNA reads TGCAGTGCTAGGCGGGTACAGGTTAATGAAAAACTGTTTTTT. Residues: CSARRVQVNEKLFF.